This T cell receptor (beta chain) originates from a study of tumor-infiltrating lymphocytes in primary liver carcinoma. On the study more broadly: Each participant had primary liver carcinoma, and surgical resection was the treatment.

The length of the CDR3 is 17 residues. With V trimmed by 4 bases and J by 4 bases, 13 bases remained unmatched. Germline V CDR1 and CDR2: SQVTM, ANQGSEA. The input was 450 to 550 ng total RNA; TCR beta cDNA was made from it with a constant-region primer. It was through three nested multiplex PCR rounds of slightly modified ARM-PCR that TCR beta libraries arose. It was with TRBV1-TRBV30 forward primers and a C-beta reverse primer that the first two PCR rounds were run, at 10 to 11 cycles each. TCRdb re-analysed the multiplex PCR reads in MiXCR, keeping a single row per CDR3 protein. The sample lists approximately 320,000 distinct CDR3 sequences; roughly 60% were seen once. In addition to blood RNA drawn from unsorted whole blood, germline DNA was extracted. In this sample, this clonotype turned up many times.

This clonotype was obtained from a woman in her 30s with primary liver carcinoma and hepatitis B virus infection. Material: peripheral blood. This chain uses TRBV29-1 with TRBJ2-1; 10 nucleotides align to TRBD1. As DNA, the CDR3 is TGCAGCGTTGTCCAAGGAGGACAGGGGGGCCGATACAATGAGCAGTTCTTC. This encodes CSVVQGGQGGRYNEQFF.